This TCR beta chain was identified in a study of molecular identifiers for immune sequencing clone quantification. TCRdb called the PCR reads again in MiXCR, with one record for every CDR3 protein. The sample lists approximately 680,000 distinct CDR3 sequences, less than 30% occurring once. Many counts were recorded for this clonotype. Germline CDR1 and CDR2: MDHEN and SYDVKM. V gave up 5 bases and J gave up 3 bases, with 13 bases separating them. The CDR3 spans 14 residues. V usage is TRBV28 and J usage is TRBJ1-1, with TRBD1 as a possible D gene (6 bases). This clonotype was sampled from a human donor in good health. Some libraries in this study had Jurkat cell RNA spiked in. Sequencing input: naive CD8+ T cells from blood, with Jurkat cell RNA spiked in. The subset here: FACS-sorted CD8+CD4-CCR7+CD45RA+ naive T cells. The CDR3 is CASSLYREDTEAFF. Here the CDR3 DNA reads TGTGCCAGCAGTCTCTACAGGGAGGACACTGAAGCTTTCTTT.